These 30 T cell receptor beta chains came from one sample sequenced in a study of regulatory T cells in long-lasting Graves disease. In building TCR beta libraries, iRepertoire HTBI primers were used together with Arm-PCR of CDR3 regions. TCRdb re-called the multiplex PCR reads through MiXCR, storing one row per CDR3 protein. The repertoire holds more than 350,000 distinct CDR3 sequences, with 14% to 15% as singletons. This sample's time point: newly diagnosed GD, antithyroid drugs for less than 3 months. Following extraction of RNA from PBMCs, that RNA was used to make the TCR library. These data were also filed under a second study, of T cells in Graves' hyperthyroidism and ophthalmopathy.

The sequencing here drew on peripheral blood mononuclear cells (PBMCs), taken at new diagnosis, from a patient treated with antithyroid drugs. Every receptor here comes from a woman under 40 with Graves disease.

The rearrangement uses TRBV7-6 and TRBJ1-2; D gene ambiguous. The CDR3 has 14 amino acids. Trimming left V 5 bases short and J 4 bases short, with 14 bases between. Germline V gene sequence: CDR1 SGHVS, CDR2 FNYEAQ. In DNA form, the CDR3 reads TGTGCCAGCAGCACCGGACCGGCGGGCTATGGCTACACCTTC. Translating it yields CASSTGPAGYGYTF.

This clonotype was found many times. The chain couples TRBV11-3 to TRBJ2-7; 8 positions match TRBD2. J was trimmed by 2 bases and V by 5 bases; bases with no gene match: 11. Germline V CDR1 and CDR2: SGHNT, YENEEA. This CDR3 has 16 residues. The CDR3 loop reads CASSPTLSGSPYEQYF. The CDR3 nucleotides read TGTGCCAGCAGCCCCACGTTAAGCGGGAGTCCCTACGAGCAGTACTTC. Using reference TRBV11-3 and TRBJ2-7 for the parts outside the CDR3, the full variable domain is EAGVVQSPRYKIIEKKQPVAFWCNPISGHNTLYWYLQNLGQGPELLIRYENEEAVDDSQLPKDRFSAERLKGVDSTLKIQPAELGDSAVYLCASSPTLSGSPYEQYFGPGTRLTVT.

Only a few counts were recorded for this clonotype. The rearrangement links TRBV13 to TRBJ2-5, with 12 bases identical to TRBD2. The V gene's germline CDR1 is PRHDT and CDR2 FYEKMQ (reference sequence). Losses at the gene ends were 0 bases for V and 5 bases for J; bases not matched to a gene: 7. The CDR3 is made up of 17 amino acids. The CDR3 region has the DNA TGTGCCAGCAGCTTAGGGGGACTAGCGGGCCCGGGGGAGACCCAGTACTTC. Its protein product is CASSLGGLAGPGETQYF. Full variable domain (missing parts from reference TRBV13 and TRBJ2-5): AAGVIQSPRHLIKEKRETATLKCYPIPRHDTVYWYQQGPGQDPQFLISFYEKMQSDKGSIPDRFSAQQFSDYHSELNMSSLELGDSALYFCASSLGGLAGPGETQYFGPGTRLLVL.

This clonotype came up a few times. This chain joins TRBV27 and TRBJ1-4; possible D gene TRBD1, 6 bases. The CDR3 consists of 15 residues. The V and J ends lost 5 bases and 5 bases respectively, with 15 bases between them. CDR1 is MNHEY and CDR2 is SMNVEV in the germline V gene (reference sequence). The chain's CDR3 is CASSTRTALNEKLFF. The CDR3 nucleotides read TGTGCCAGCAGTACTCGGACAGCACTAAATGAAAAACTGTTTTTT.

In this sample, this clonotype turned up many times. The rearrangement links TRBV10-3 to TRBJ2-1; D might be TRBD1 (5 bases). Trimming removed 2 bases from V and 10 bases from J, with 12 bases in between. CDR3 length: 13 amino acids. CDR1 and CDR2 (germline): ENHRY, SYGVKD. The chain's CDR3 is CAISEIGHQEQFF. CDR3 bases: TGTGCCATCAGTGAGATAGGACACCAAGAGCAGTTCTTC.

This clonotype was seen at least ten times. V and J are TRBV7-2 and TRBJ2-1, with 7 bases aligning to TRBD2. J gave up 7 bases and V 5 bases, and 14 bases lay outside the gene matches. CDR3 length: 16 residues. Per germline, CDR1 SGHTA and CDR2 FQGNSA. CDR3 amino acids: CASSIYSGLPINEQFF. CDR3 nucleotide sequence: TGTGCCAGCAGCATATACTCGGGACTACCCATAAATGAGCAGTTCTTC.

The chain links TRBV19 to TRBJ2-7; D uncertain. This CDR3 is 14 amino acids long. In germline, CDR1 is LNHDA, CDR2 SQIVND (reference sequence). The V end was cut by 2 bases, the J end by 6 bases, with 14 bases between. CDR3 loop: CASSISGQPVEQYF. CDR3 sequence (DNA): TGTGCCAGTAGTATAAGTGGTCAGCCGGTCGAGCAGTACTTC.

There are many counts of this clonotype. The V call is TRBV3-1, the J call TRBJ1-4; the D is unclear. V lost 4 bases and J 9 bases, leaving 9 bases between the germline ends. The CDR3 is made up of 12 amino acids. Germline V gives CDR1 LGHDT, CDR2 YNNKEL (reference sequence). The CDR3 bases are TGTGCCAGCAGCCTCGCTAAGCAAAAACTGTTTTTT. Translated, it gives CASSLAKQKLFF.

With respect to this clonotype: A much larger clone lies a single base off, so this may be a read error. This chain uses TRBV11-3 with TRBJ2-7, with D uncertain. The CDR3 is made up of 11 amino acids. With 3 bases removed from V and 5 bases from J, the gap between germline ends came to 5 bases. Germline loops: CDR1 SGHNT, CDR2 YENEEA. CDR3 DNA: TGTGCCAGCAGCTTTGTGAACGAGCAGTACTTC. Amino acids: CASSFVNEQYF.

This clonotype occurred many times. V and J are TRBV3-1 and TRBJ1-2; D unclear. V lost 0 bases, J lost 8 bases, and 13 bases lay in between. The CDR3 totals 14 residues. CDR1 is LGHDT, CDR2 YNNKEL, per germline (reference sequence). In DNA, the CDR3 is TGTGCCAGCAGCCAAGAGCCAGGAGGTTGGGGCTACACCTTC. Protein sequence: CASSQEPGGWGYTF.

The chain has TRBV9 and TRBJ2-1; TRBD2 aligns across 7 bases. With the DNA end fitting TRBJ2-7 better, the J assignment may be wrong. Per germline, CDR1 SGDLS and CDR2 YYNGEE. This CDR3 is built from 17 residues. The CDR3 DNA is TGTGCCAGCAGCGTAGGGGAGGGAGTGGGGGGTTACAATGAGCAGTACTTC. It translates to CASSVGEGVGGYNEQYF.

This clonotype has a count of ten or more. CDR3 sequence reads: CASSPKIGLAGRTDTQYF. CDR3 DNA sequence: TGTGCCAGCAGCCCAAAAATCGGGCTAGCGGGGCGCACAGATACGCAGTATTTT. The gene calls are TRBV11-2 and TRBJ2-3, with 9 bases that match TRBD2. The CDR3 is made up of 18 amino acids. Germline V gene lookup returns CDR1 SGHAT and CDR2 FQNNGV. Trimming removed 5 bases from V and 1 base from J; junction bases left unmatched: 13.

This clonotype was counted at least ten times. The chain joins TRBV18 to TRBJ1-3, with D possibly being TRBD1 (6 bases). Trimming removed 2 bases at V and 3 bases at J, with 11 bases between. The CDR3 contains 15 residues. CDR1 is KGHSH and CDR2 is LQKENI in the germline V gene. The DNA of the CDR3 is TGTGCCAGCTCACCATGGCAGGGGAGTGGAAACACCATATATTTT. Amino acids: CASSPWQGSGNTIYF.

The rearrangement links TRBV5-1 to TRBJ2-2; D remains ambiguous. This CDR3 comprises 11 residues. Trimming left V 6 bases short and J 6 bases short, with 6 bases between. Germline assignment: CDR1 SGHRS and CDR2 YFSETQ. The CDR3 loop is CASMFAGELFF. CDR3 nucleotide sequence: TGCGCCAGCATGTTTGCCGGGGAGCTGTTTTTT. Drawing the rest from reference TRBV5-1 and TRBJ2-2, the complete variable domain is KAGVTQTPRYLIKTRGQQVTLSCSPISGHRSVSWYQQTPGQGLQFLFEYFSETQRNKGNFPGRFSGRQFSNSRSEMNVSTLELGDSALYLCASMFAGELFFGEGSRLTVL.

CDR3 nucleotide sequence: TGTGCCAGCAGTTTTCCGGGGAACTATGAGCAGTTCTTC. Residues: CASSFPGNYEQFF. The chain combines TRBV28 with TRBJ2-1; the D gene is possibly TRBD2 (5 bases). The germline CDR1 and CDR2 sequences are MDHEN and SYDVKM. The V end lost 3 bases, the J end lost 8 bases, and 11 bases lay between the germline ends. The CDR3 runs to 13 residues.

The table lists this clonotype with many counts. The genes are TRBV18 and TRBJ2-5, with 7 bases lining up with TRBD1. Losses at the gene ends were 3 bases for V and 1 base for J; bases not matched to a gene: 5. The length of the CDR3 is 15 residues. Germline CDR1 is KGHSH and CDR2 is LQKENI. This chain's CDR3 is CASSPDRVGQETQYF. CDR3 in DNA: TGTGCCAGCTCACCTGACAGGGTCGGCCAAGAGACCCAGTACTTC.

The V call is TRBV19, the J call TRBJ2-4; D is perhaps TRBD1 (6 bases). The CDR3 extends over 11 amino acids. V lost 4 bases and J 16 bases, leaving 14 bases between the germline ends. Germline V gene lookup returns CDR1 LNHDA and CDR2 SQIVND (reference sequence). The chain's CDR3 is CASSSRTDLYF. As DNA, the CDR3 is TGTGCCAGTAGTAGCCGGACAGACCTATACTTC.

In its sample, this clonotype was seen many times. The chain links TRBV18 to TRBJ1-1; D ambiguous. Trimming stripped 1 base from V and 8 bases from J, with 14 bases between. In germline, CDR1 is KGHSH, CDR2 LQKENI. This CDR3 spans 14 amino acids. The CDR3 DNA follows: TGTGCCAGCTCACCACTTCCAGACCGTAGGGAAGCTTTCTTT. Translated, it gives CASSPLPDRREAFF.

This clonotype was counted many times. The rearrangement uses TRBV5-1 and TRBJ2-3; TRBD2 aligns across 7 bases. J gave up 5 bases and V 4 bases, and 7 bases lay outside the gene matches. Germline lookup yields CDR1 SGHRS and CDR2 YFSETQ. This CDR3 comprises 14 residues. CDR3: CASSQTSPRDTQYF. The DNA for the CDR3 is TGCGCCAGCAGCCAGACTAGCCCGAGAGATACGCAGTATTTT.

The V gene is TRBV9, the J gene TRBJ1-1, with TRBD1 matching 7 bases. The length of the CDR3 is 15 residues. The V segment lost 2 bases and the J segment 4 bases; nucleotides outside the gene matches: 8. Germline CDR1 reads SGDLS; CDR2 reads YYNGEE. The CDR3 DNA sequence: TGTGCCAGCAGCGTCCATGGGACAGACTTCACTGAAGCTTTCTTT. Translating gives CASSVHGTDFTEAFF.

In this sample, this clonotype turned up many times. CDR3 in DNA: TGCAGTGCTATATCCGGGACAGGTCGAGGCTCACCCCTCCACTTT. Amino acid sequence: CSAISGTGRGSPLHF. V and J are TRBV20-1 and TRBJ1-6, with 8 bases matching TRBD1. This CDR3 contains 15 residues. The V gene's germline CDR1 is DFQATT and CDR2 SNEGSKA (reference sequence). The V and J ends lost 4 bases and 10 bases, in that order; junction bases with no gene match: 12.

This chain connects TRBV18 to TRBJ2-2; D uncertain. Trimming left V 4 bases short and J 0 bases short, with 9 bases between. In germline, CDR1 is KGHSH, CDR2 LQKENI. This CDR3 spans 15 amino acids. DNA for the CDR3: TGTGCCAGCTCACTAAAACAGTCGAACACCGGGGAGCTGTTTTTT. The encoded protein is CASSLKQSNTGELFF.

This clonotype occurred a few times. This is likely a read error, given that the CDR3 carries no conserved phenylalanine or tryptophan at its end. CDR3 region: CASSYGTSGRAGSYEQYL. The CDR3 coding sequence is TGTGCCAGCAGTTACGGGACTAGCGGGAGGGCCGGTTCCTACGAGCAGTACCTC. The chain has TRBV6-5 and TRBJ2-7; TRBD2 matches at 16 bases. The CDR3 is 18 residues long. Germline V CDR1 and CDR2: MNHEY, SVGAGI. Losses at the gene ends were 2 bases for V and 1 base for J; bases not matched to a gene: 5.

This clonotype has at least ten counts. V is TRBV12-3 or TRBV12-4 and J is TRBJ2-5; D is possibly TRBD1 (5 bases). V was trimmed by 6 bases and J by 2 bases, leaving 13 bases between them. This CDR3 is built from 14 residues. CDR3 sequence reads: CASSYARAQETQYF. CDR3 DNA sequence: TGTGCCAGCAGCTACGCCAGGGCGCAAGAGACCCAGTACTTC.

V usage is TRBV9 and J usage is TRBJ2-1; no clear D gene. Germline CDR1 and CDR2: SGDLS and YYNGEE. The CDR3 covers 12 residues. V lost 3 bases to trimming and J lost 7 bases, with 8 bases between them. For the CDR3, the DNA is TGTGCCAGCAGCGGACCAAGAAATGAGCAGTTCTTC. Its protein product is CASSGPRNEQFF.

In its sample, this clonotype was seen many times. The rearrangement joins TRBV11-2 to TRBJ2-1; a possible D gene is TRBD2 (5 bases). The CDR3 is made up of 14 amino acids. The germline V gene encodes CDR1 SGHAT and CDR2 FQNNGV. V shed 3 bases and J shed 7 bases, with 13 bases lying between them. The CDR3 sequence: CASSFVLAANEQFF. The CDR3 DNA follows: TGTGCCAGCAGCTTCGTCCTAGCTGCAAATGAGCAGTTCTTC.

This clonotype was seen ten or more times. The J gene is TRBJ2-7, the V gene TRBV28; D is perhaps TRBD2 (6 bases). The CDR3 is 11 amino acids. With 6 bases removed from V and 4 bases from J, the gap between germline ends came to 7 bases. Germline-derived CDR1 and CDR2 are MDHEN and SYDVKM. The CDR3: CASSGGYEQYF. As DNA, the CDR3 is TGTGCCAGCAGCGGGGGTTACGAGCAGTACTTC.

The rearrangement links TRBV5-6 to TRBJ2-3, with D possibly TRBD1 on 6 matching bases. The CDR3 contains 13 residues. The germline CDR1 and CDR2 sequences are SGHDT and YYEEEE. The V end lost 4 bases, the J end lost 4 bases, and 10 bases lay between the germline ends. CDR3 nucleotides: TGTGCCAGCAGCCCCACAGGGTCAGATACGCAGTATTTT. Amino acid sequence: CASSPTGSDTQYF.

This clonotype has at least ten counts. The chain couples TRBV5-4 to TRBJ1-1; D ambiguous. Germline V gene sequence: CDR1 SGHNT, CDR2 YYREEE (reference sequence). The CDR3 extends over 14 amino acids. Trimming shortened V by 0 bases and J by 1 base, and 7 bases separated the two germline ends. The CDR3 DNA reads as TGTGCCAGCAGCTTGGAGTACAGGAACACTGAAGCTTTCTTT. This codes for CASSLEYRNTEAFF.

This clonotype was recorded a few times. V and J are TRBV9 and TRBJ2-7, with D perhaps matching TRBD2 (6 bases). Germline V gene data show CDR1 as SGDLS and CDR2 as YYNGEE. The germline V and J ends were trimmed by 0 bases and 4 bases, with 14 bases remaining between them. This CDR3 is built from 15 residues. CDR3: CASSVDGREGYEQYF. CDR3 DNA: TGTGCCAGCAGCGTAGATGGGCGGGAAGGGTACGAGCAGTACTTC. The whole variable domain, remainder taken from reference TRBV9 and TRBJ2-7, is DSGVTQTPKHLITATGQRVTLRCSPRSGDLSVYWYQQSLDQGLQFLIQYYNGEERAKGNILERFSAQQFPDLHSELNLSSLELGDSALYFCASSVDGREGYEQYFGPGTRLTVT.